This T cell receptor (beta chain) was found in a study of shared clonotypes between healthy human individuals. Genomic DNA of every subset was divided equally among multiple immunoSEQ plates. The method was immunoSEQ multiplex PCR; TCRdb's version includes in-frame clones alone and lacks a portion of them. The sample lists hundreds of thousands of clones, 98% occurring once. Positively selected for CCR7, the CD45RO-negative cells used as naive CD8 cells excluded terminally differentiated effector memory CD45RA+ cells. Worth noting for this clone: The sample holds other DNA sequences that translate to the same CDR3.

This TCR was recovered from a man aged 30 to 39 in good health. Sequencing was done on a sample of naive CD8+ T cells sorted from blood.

The CDR3 region has the DNA TGTGCCAGCAGCTTAGATTCGGGCTCCTACAATGAGCAGTTCTTC. This gives the protein CASSLDSGSYNEQFF. The rearrangement joins TRBV11-2 to TRBJ2-1; D remains unclear. The CDR3 totals 15 residues. The V end was cut by 0 bases, the J end by 0 bases, with 6 bases between. The germline CDR1 and CDR2 sequences are SGHAT and FQNNGV. Full variable domain (missing parts from reference TRBV11-2 and TRBJ2-1): EAGVAQSPRYKIIEKRQSVAFWCNPISGHATLYWYQQILGQGPKLLIQFQNNGVVDDSQLPKDRFSAERLKGVDSTLKIQPAKLEDSAVYLCASSLDSGSYNEQFFGPGTRLTVL.